This TCR beta chain is from a study of monozygotic twins with inflammatory bowel disease. Template switching added UMIs carrying a 6-nucleotide sample barcode. TCRdb derives one entry per CDR3 protein from the 5' RACE reads, leaving out DNA. Its table lists about 380,000 distinct CDR3 sequences. The source material was blood. The receptor comes from a human donor with ulcerative colitis or Crohn's disease, or a healthy co-twin of an affected twin (not recorded which).

The chain's CDR3 is CSARGLAGVANTGELFF. The V call is TRBV20-1, the J call TRBJ2-2. This CDR3 has 17 residues. Germline loops: CDR1 DFQATT, CDR2 SNEGSKA (reference sequence).